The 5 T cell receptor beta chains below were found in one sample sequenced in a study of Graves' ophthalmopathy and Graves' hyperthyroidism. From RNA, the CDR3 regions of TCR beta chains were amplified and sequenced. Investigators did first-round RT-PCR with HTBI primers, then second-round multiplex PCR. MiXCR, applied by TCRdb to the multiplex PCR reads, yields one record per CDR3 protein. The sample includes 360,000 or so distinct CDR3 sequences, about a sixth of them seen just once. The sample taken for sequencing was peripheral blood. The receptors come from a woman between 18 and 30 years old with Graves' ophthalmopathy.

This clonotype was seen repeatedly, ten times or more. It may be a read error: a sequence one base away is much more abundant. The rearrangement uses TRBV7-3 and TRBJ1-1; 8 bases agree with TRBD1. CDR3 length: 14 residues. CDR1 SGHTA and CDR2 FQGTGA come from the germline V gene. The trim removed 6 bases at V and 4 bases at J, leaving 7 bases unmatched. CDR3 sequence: CASSYGQGSTEAFF. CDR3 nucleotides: TGTGCCAGCAGTTACGGACAGGGAAGCACTGAAGCTTTCTTT. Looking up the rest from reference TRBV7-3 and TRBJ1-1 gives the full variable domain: GAGVSQTPSNKVTEKGKYVELRCDPISGHTALYWYRQSLGQGPEFLIYFQGTGAADDSGLPNDRFFAVRPEGSVSTLKIQRTERGDSAVYLCASSYGQGSTEAFFGQGTRLTVV.

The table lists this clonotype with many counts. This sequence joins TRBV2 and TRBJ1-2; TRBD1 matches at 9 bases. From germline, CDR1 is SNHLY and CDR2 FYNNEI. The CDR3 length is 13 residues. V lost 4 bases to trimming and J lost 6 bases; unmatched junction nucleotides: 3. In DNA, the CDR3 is TGTGCCAGCAGTGGGGACAGGGAACATGGCTACACCTTC. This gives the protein CASSGDREHGYTF.

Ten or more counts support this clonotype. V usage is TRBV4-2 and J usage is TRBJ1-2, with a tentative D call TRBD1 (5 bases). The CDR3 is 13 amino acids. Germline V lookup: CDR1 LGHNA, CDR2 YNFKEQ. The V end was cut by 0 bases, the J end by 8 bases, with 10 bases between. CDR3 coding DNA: TGTGCCAGCAGCCAAGATGGCCAGGGAGGCTACACCTTC. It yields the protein CASSQDGQGGYTF.

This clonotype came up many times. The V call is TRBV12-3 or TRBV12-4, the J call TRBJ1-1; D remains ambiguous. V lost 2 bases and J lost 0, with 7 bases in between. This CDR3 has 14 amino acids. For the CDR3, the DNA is TGTGCCAGCAGTTTATCAAGGTTGAACACTGAAGCTTTCTTT. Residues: CASSLSRLNTEAFF.

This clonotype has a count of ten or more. CDR3 in amino acids: CSARDEGLTRNTEAFF. Written as DNA, the CDR3 is TGCAGTGCTAGAGATGAAGGTTTGACCCGGAACACTGAAGCTTTCTTT. The chain is built from TRBV20-1 and TRBJ1-1; D is unresolved. V lost 0 bases and J lost 1, with 15 bases in between. Germline CDR1 reads DFQATT; CDR2 reads SNEGSKA (reference sequence). CDR3 length equals 16 residues.